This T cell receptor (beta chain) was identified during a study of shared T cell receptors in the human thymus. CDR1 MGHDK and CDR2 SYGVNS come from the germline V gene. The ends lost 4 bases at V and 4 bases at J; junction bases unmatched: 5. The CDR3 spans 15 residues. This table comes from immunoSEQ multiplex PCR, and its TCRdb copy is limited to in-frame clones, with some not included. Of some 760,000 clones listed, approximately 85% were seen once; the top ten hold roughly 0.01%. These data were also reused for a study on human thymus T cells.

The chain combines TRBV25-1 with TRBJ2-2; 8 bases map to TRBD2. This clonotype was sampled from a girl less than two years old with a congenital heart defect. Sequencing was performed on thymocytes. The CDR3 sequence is CASSARGGRTGELFF. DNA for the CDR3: TGTGCCAGCAGTGCTCGGGGGGGCCGCACCGGGGAGCTGTTTTTT.